This entry is about one T cell receptor beta chain. Its antigen is not identified. Here immunoSEQ multiplex PCR was the method, and the copy in TCRdb shows in-frame clones only, minus some. The sample shows approximately 200,000 clones, approximately 68% of them seen only once. These data are taken from a study of cytotoxic CD8 clonotypes in ibrutinib-treated CLL. Study results and limitations: Samples from sustained-remission and progressing patients were taken at different times. Age-matched healthy donor levels were exceeded by baseline clonality, which tracked circulating CD8+ T-cell counts.

This TCR derives from a human donor with chronic lymphocytic leukemia. This specimen consisted of PBMCs, obtained after 24 months of ibrutinib treatment.

The CDR3 DNA sequence: TGTGCCACCAGCAGAGATCTAGCGGGAGGCTCGGGAAATGAGCAGTTCTTC. Amino acid sequence: CATSRDLAGGSGNEQFF. The chain is built from TRBV15 and TRBJ2-1, with 11 bases lining up with TRBD2. Germline CDR1 and CDR2: LNHNV and YYDKDF (reference sequence). The CDR3 length is 17 residues. V lost 0 bases, J lost 7 bases, and 8 bases stayed unmatched.